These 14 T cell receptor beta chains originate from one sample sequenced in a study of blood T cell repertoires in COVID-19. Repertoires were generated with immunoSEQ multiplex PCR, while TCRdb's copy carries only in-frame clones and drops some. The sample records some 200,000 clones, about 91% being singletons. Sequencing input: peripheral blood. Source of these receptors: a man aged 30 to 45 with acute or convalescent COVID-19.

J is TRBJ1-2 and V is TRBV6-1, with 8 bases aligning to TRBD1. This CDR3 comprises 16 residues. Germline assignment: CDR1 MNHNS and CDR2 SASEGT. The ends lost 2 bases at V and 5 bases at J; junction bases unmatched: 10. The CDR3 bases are TGTGCCAGCAGTGAAAGATGGAACAGGGGGAATTATGGCTACACCTTC. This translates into CASSERWNRGNYGYTF.

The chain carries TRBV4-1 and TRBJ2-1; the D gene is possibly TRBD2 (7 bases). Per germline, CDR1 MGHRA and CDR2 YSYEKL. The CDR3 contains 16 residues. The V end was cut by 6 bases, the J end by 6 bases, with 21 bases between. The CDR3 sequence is CASSSTRLAQGNEQFF. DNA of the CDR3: TGCGCCAGCAGTTCTACTCGACTAGCACAGGGCAATGAGCAGTTCTTC.

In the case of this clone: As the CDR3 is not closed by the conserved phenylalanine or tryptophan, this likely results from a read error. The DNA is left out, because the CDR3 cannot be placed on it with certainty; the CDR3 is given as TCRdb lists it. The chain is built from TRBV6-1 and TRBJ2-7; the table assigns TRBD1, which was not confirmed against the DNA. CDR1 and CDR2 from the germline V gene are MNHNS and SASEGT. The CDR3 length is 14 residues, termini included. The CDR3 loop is CASSEYLGTALLSL.

Here the CDR3 DNA reads TGTGCCTGGAGTCGGTCTCCAACTAATGAAAAACTGTTTTTT. Amino acid sequence: CAWSRSPTNEKLFF. V is TRBV30 and J is TRBJ1-4; D is undetermined. This CDR3 comprises 14 residues. Germline V gene sequence: CDR1 GTSNPN, CDR2 SVGIG (reference sequence). Trimming stripped 2 bases from V and 0 bases from J, with 7 bases between.

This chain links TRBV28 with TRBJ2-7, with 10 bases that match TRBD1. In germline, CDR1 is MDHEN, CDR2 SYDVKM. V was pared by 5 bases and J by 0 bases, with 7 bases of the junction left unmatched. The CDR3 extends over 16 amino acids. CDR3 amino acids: CASSAPGQGFSYEQYF. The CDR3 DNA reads TGTGCCAGCAGTGCCCCGGGACAGGGGTTCTCCTACGAGCAGTACTTC. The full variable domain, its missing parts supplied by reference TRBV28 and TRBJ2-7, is DVKVTQSSRYLVKRTGEKVFLECVQDMDHENMFWYRQDPGLGLRLIYFSYDVKMKEKGDIPEGYSVSREKKERFSLILESASTNQTSMYLCASSAPGQGFSYEQYFGPGTRLTVT.

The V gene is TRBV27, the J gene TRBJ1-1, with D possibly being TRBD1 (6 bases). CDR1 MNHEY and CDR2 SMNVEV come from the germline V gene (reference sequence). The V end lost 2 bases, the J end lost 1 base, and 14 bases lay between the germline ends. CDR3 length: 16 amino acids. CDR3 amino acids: CASSLVTRGSNTEAFF. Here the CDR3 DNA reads TGTGCCAGCAGTTTAGTTACCAGGGGATCGAACACTGAAGCTTTCTTT.

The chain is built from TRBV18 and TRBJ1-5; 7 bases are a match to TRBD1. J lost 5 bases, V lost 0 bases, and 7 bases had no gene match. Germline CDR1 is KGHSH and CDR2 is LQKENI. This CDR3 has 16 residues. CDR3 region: CASSPPQTGPHQPQHF. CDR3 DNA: TGTGCCAGCTCACCACCGCAGACAGGGCCCCATCAGCCCCAGCATTTT.

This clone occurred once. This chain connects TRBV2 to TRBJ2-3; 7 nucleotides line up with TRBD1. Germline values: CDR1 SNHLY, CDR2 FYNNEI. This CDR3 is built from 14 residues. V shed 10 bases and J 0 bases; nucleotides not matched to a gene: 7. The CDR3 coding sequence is TGTGCCACCGGGACAGACCCTAGCACAGATACGCAGTATTTT. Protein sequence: CATGTDPSTDTQYF.

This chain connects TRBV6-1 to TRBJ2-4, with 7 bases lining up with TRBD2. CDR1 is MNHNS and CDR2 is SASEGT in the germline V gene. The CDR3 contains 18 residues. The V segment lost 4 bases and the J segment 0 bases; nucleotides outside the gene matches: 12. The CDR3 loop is CASSVRGREPSAKNIQYF. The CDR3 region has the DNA TGTGCCAGCAGTGTAAGAGGGCGGGAGCCTTCAGCCAAAAACATTCAGTACTTC.

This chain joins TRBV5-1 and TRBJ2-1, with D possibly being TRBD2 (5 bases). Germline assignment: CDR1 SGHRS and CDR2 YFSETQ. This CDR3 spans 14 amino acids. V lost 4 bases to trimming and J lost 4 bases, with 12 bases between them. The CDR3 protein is CASSAGGTYNEQFF. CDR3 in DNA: TGCGCCAGCAGCGCCGGAGGTACTTACAATGAGCAGTTCTTC.

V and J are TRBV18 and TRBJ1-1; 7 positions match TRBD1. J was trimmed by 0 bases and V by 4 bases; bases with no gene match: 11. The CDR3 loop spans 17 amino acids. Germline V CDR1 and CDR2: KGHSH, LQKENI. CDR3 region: CASSQMEGQLLNTEAFF. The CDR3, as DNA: TGTGCCAGCTCACAAATGGAGGGACAGCTATTGAACACTGAAGCTTTCTTT.

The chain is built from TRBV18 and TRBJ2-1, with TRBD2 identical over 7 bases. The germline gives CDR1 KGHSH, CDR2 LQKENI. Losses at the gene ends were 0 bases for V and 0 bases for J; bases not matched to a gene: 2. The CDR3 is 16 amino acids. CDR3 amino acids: CASSPPGGGSYNEQFF. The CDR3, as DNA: TGTGCCAGCTCACCACCTGGCGGGGGCTCCTACAATGAGCAGTTCTTC.

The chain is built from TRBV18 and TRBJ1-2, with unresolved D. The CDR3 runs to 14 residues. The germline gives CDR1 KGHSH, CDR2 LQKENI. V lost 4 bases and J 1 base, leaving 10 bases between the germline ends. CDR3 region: CASSHTEYNYGYTF. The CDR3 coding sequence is TGTGCCAGCTCACATACAGAATATAACTATGGCTACACCTTC.

CDR3 loop: CASSPQSGSGRSGANVLTF. The CDR3 DNA follows: TGTGCCAGCTCACCACAGTCCGGTAGCGGGAGGTCTGGGGCCAACGTCCTGACTTTC. V gene TRBV18 combines with J gene TRBJ2-6, with 10 nucleotides matching TRBD2. With 1 base clipped from V and 1 base from J, the junction kept 7 bases outside the gene matches. The CDR3 has 19 residues. From germline, CDR1 is KGHSH and CDR2 LQKENI. The full variable domain, completed using reference TRBV18 and TRBJ2-6, is NAGVMQNPRHLVRRRGQEARLRCSPMKGHSHVYWYRQLPEEGLKFMVYLQKENIIDESGMPKERFSAEFPKEGPSILRIQQVVRGDSAAYFCASSPQSGSGRSGANVLTFGAGSRLTVL.